The rows below give T cell receptor beta chains drawn from one sample of a study of cytomegalovirus exposure and HLA in healthy donors. Repertoires were generated with immunoSEQ multiplex PCR, while TCRdb's copy carries only in-frame clones and drops some. Of around 150,000 clones in the sample, about 75% were seen once. Sequenced input: PBMCs. The receptors were sampled from a woman in her forties or fifties in good health and CMV-seropositive. CDR3s include the opening cysteine and the closing phenylalanine or tryptophan. Fields, in order: D gene, V gene, clone size, J gene, CDR3 DNA, CDR3 protein. The D gene is left open where the match is weak. Size values are once, few and many counts, or a class for expanded clones, and some rows have none.

>-|TRBV2|-|TRBJ1-3
TGTGCCAGCAGTGAACAGGGGCGACGCTCTGGAAACACCATATATTTT
CASSEQGRRSGNTIYF
>TRBD1|TRBV27|-|TRBJ1-5
TGTGCCAGCAGTCGGAGGACAGGCTCGGGCAATCAGCCCCAGCATTTT
CASSRRTGSGNQPQHF
>TRBD1|TRBV7-6|-|TRBJ2-5
TGTGCCAGCAGCAGAGCACAGGGGGATCAAGAGACCCAGTACTTC
CASSRAQGDQETQYF
>-|TRBV30|-|TRBJ2-5
TGTGCCTGGAGCAAAACAGGGACCCAAGAGACCCAGTACTTC
CAWSKTGTQETQYF
>TRBD2|TRBV7-3|-|TRBJ2-1
TGTGCCAGCAGCTCCGGACTAGCGGGAGGGCCGGATGAGCAGTTCTTC
CASSSGLAGGPDEQFF
>TRBD1|TRBV7-2|-|TRBJ2-7
TGTGCCAGCAGCTTCTCCGGGACAGGGCGCTACGAGCAGTACTTC
CASSFSGTGRYEQYF
>TRBD1|TRBV28|-|TRBJ1-1
TGTGCCAGCAGTGGGGGACAGGACACTGAAGCTTTCTTT
CASSGGQDTEAFF
>TRBD1|TRBV10-3|few|TRBJ1-3
TGTGCCATCAGTGAAAGGGACAGCCTTTACTCTGGAAACACCATATATTTT
CAISERDSLYSGNTIYF
>TRBD1|TRBV6-6|-|TRBJ2-7
TGTGCCAGCATCCGGGACAGGGGGCCCTACGAGCAGTACTTC
CASIRDRGPYEQYF
>-|TRBV7-9|-|TRBJ2-3
TGTGCCAGCAGCCATACGGTTACGCAGTATTTT
CASSHTVTQYF
>-|TRBV4-1|-|TRBJ1-1
TGCGCCAGCAGCCAAGAGACCCAGGGGAACCCTGAAGCTTTCTTT
CASSQETQGNPEAFF
>TRBD1|TRBV6-6|-|TRBJ2-2
TGTGCCAGCAGTACCGGGACAGCGAACACCGGGGAGCTGTTTTTT
CASSTGTANTGELFF
>-|TRBV7-8|-|TRBJ1-2
TGTGCCAGCAGTCTCACGACAGGAGACAACTATGGCTACACCTTC
CASSLTTGDNYGYTF